Here is one TCR beta chain with its context. The target antigen is unknown. The data were taken from a study of blood T cells in healthy people across ages. For the study at large: Template switching picked up about one barcoded beta molecule for each two T cells.

Study-level results: Compared with aged donors, long-lived donors showed fewer expanded clones, suggesting selection. Estimated diversity, derived from one million T cells, was regarded as an underestimate. Roughly linearly, TCR beta diversity per million T cells fell as age increased.

Germline lookup yields CDR1 SNHLY and CDR2 FYNNEI. The CDR3 extends over 14 amino acids. V dropped 6 bases and J dropped 2 bases, with 8 bases sitting between them. The use of a sample-barcoded 5' primer and a J-beta primer mix characterized a second PCR of about 7 to 12 cycles. TCRdb recomputed calls from the 5' RACE reads with MiXCR, one row per CDR3 protein. The sample includes 650,000 to 700,000 distinct CDR3 sequences, 45% to 60% seen only once; the top ten take approximately 13%. This receptor was identified in an elderly woman in good health. Sequenced: blood. This chain connects TRBV2 to TRBJ2-6; no definite D call. The CDR3 protein is CASRALAGANVLTF. As DNA, the CDR3 is TGTGCCAGCAGAGCCCTGGCTGGGGCCAACGTCCTGACTTTC.